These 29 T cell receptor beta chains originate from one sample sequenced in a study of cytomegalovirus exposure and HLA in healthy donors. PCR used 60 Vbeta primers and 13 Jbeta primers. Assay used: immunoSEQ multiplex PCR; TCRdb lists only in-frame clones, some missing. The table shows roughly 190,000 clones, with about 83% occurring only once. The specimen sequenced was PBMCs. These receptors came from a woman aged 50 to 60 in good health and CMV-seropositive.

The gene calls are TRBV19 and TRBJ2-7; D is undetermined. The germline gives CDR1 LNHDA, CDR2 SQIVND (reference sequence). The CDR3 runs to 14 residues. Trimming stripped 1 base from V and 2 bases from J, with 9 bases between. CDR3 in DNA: TGTGCCAGTAGTATAGCAGGCCCGGCCTACGAGCAGTACTTC. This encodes CASSIAGPAYEQYF.

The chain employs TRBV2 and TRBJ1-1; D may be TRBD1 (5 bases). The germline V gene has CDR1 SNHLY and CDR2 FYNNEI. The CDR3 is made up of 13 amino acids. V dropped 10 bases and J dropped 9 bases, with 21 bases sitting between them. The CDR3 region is CAISLEGRVKAFF. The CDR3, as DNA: TGTGCCATCTCATTGGAAGGCAGGGTGAAAGCTTTCTTT.

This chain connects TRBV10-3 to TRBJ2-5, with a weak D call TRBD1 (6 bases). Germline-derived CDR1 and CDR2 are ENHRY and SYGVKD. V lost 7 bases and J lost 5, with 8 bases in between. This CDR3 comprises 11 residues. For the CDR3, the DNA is TGTGCCATCATGCAGGGGGAGACCCAGTACTTC. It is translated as CAIMQGETQYF.

The CDR3 spells CASSRGRGQGASNEKLFF. The DNA of the CDR3 is TGCGCCAGCAGCCGTGGAAGGGGGCAGGGGGCATCAAATGAAAAACTGTTTTTT. The chain recombines TRBV4-3 with TRBJ1-4, with 8 bases fitting TRBD1. CDR1 and CDR2 (germline): LGHNA, YSLEER. J was trimmed by 5 bases and V by 4 bases; bases with no gene match: 15. The CDR3 totals 18 residues.

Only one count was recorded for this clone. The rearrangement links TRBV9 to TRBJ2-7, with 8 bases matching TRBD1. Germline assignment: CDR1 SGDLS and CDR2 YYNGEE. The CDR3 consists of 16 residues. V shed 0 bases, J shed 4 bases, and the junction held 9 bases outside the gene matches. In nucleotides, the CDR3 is TGTGCCAGCAGCGTAGCCGGGACAGGCAATACGTACGAGCAGTACTTC. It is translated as CASSVAGTGNTYEQYF.

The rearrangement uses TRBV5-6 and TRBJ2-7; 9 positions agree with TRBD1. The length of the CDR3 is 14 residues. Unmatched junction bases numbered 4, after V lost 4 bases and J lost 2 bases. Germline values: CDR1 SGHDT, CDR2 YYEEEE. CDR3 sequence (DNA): TGTGCCAGCAGCAACTACAGGGGGCCCTACGAGCAGTACTTC. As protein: CASSNYRGPYEQYF.

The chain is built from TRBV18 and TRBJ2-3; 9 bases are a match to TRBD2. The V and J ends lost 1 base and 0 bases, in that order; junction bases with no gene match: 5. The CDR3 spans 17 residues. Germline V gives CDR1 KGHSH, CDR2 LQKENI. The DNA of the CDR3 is TGTGCCAGCTCACCACTTGGCGGGGGGGCCAGCACAGATACGCAGTATTTT. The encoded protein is CASSPLGGGASTDTQYF.

The CDR3 DNA follows: TGTGCCATCACCCCGGGTGCGAATTCACCCCTCCACTTT. As protein: CAITPGANSPLHF. This rearrangement joins TRBV10-3 to TRBJ1-6; D call uncertain. The CDR3 length is 13 residues. Germline V gene data show CDR1 as ENHRY and CDR2 as SYGVKD. V lost 7 bases and J 7 bases, leaving 11 bases between the germline ends.

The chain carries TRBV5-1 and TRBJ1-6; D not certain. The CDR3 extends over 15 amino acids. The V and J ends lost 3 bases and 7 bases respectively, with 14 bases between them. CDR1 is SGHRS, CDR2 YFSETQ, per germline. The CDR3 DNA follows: TGCGCCAGCAGCTCGGACGCGGCGGGGAATTCACCCCTCCACTTT. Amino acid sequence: CASSSDAAGNSPLHF. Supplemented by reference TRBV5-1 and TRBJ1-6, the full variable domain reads KAGVTQTPRYLIKTRGQQVTLSCSPISGHRSVSWYQQTPGQGLQFLFEYFSETQRNKGNFPGRFSGRQFSNSRSEMNVSTLELGDSALYLCASSSDAAGNSPLHFGNGTRLTVT.

CDR3 nucleotide sequence: TGTGCCACAAAACGGACTAGCGGGGCGGATACGCAGTATTTT. It specifies CATKRTSGADTQYF. This sequence joins TRBV15 and TRBJ2-3; 12 bases align to TRBD2. CDR1 is LNHNV and CDR2 is YYDKDF in the germline V gene (reference sequence). With 9 bases clipped from V and 6 bases from J, the junction kept 7 bases outside the gene matches. This CDR3 is 14 amino acids long.

The CDR3 is CASSPGGRTNEKLFF. Written as DNA, the CDR3 is TGCGCCAGCAGCCCCGGGGGACGGACTAATGAAAAACTGTTTTTT. The chain uses TRBV5-1 and TRBJ1-4, with a weak D call TRBD1 (5 bases). The CDR3 contains 15 residues. Between the trimmed V and J ends, which lost 4 bases and 2 bases, there was a span of 12 bases. The V gene's germline CDR1 is SGHRS and CDR2 YFSETQ. The whole variable domain, remainder taken from reference TRBV5-1 and TRBJ1-4, is KAGVTQTPRYLIKTRGQQVTLSCSPISGHRSVSWYQQTPGQGLQFLFEYFSETQRNKGNFPGRFSGRQFSNSRSEMNVSTLELGDSALYLCASSPGGRTNEKLFFGSGTQLSVL.

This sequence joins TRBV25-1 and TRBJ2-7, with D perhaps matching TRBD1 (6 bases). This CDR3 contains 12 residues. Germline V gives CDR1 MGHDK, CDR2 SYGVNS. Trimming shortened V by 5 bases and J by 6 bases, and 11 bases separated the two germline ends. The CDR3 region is CASSHTGSEQYF. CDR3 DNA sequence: TGTGCCAGCAGTCATACAGGGTCCGAGCAGTACTTC.

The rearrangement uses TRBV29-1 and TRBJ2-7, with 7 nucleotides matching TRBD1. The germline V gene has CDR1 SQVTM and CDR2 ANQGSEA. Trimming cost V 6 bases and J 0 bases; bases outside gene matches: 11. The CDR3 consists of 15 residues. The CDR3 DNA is TGCAGCGTCACCCCTGGGACAGCCGCCTCCTACGAGCAGTACTTC. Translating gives CSVTPGTAASYEQYF.

CDR3 protein: CASNFRRGENEQFF. The CDR3 DNA reads TGTGCCAGCAACTTCAGGCGGGGGGAAAATGAGCAGTTCTTC. The chain carries TRBV7-2 and TRBJ2-1; 8 bases are shared with TRBD2. Germline loops: CDR1 SGHTA, CDR2 FQGNSA. V dropped 7 bases and J dropped 7; count of bases not matched to a gene: 9. This CDR3 has 14 amino acids.

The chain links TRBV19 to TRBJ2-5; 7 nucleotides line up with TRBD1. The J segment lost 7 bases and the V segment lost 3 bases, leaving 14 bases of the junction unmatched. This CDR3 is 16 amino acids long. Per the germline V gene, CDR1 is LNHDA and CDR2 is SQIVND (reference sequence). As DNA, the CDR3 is TGTGCCAGTAGTATGATGAGACAGGGCTCAAGAGGGACCCAGTACTTC. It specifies CASSMMRQGSRGTQYF.

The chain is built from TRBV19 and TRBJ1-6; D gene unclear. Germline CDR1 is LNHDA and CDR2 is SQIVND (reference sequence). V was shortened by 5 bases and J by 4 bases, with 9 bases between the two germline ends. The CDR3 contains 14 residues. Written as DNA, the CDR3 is TGTGCCAGTAGTGCGGGAGATTATAATTCACCCCTCCACTTT. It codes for CASSAGDYNSPLHF.

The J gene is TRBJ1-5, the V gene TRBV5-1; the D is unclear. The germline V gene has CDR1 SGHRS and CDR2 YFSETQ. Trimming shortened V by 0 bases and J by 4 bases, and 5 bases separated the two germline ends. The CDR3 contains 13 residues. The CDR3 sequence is CASSLAENQPQHF. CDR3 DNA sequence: TGCGCCAGCAGCTTGGCTGAGAATCAGCCCCAGCATTTT.

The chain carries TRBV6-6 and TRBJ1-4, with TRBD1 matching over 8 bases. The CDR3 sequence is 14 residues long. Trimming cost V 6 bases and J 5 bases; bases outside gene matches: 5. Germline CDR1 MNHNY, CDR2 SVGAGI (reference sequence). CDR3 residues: CASSRGPKNEKLFF. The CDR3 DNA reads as TGTGCCAGCAGCAGGGGGCCGAAAAATGAAAAACTGTTTTTT.

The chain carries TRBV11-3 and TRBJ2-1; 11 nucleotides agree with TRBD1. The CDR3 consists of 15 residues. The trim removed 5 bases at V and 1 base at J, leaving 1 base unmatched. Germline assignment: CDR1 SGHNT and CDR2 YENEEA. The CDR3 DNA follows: TGTGCCAGCAGCGGGGACAGGGGGTCCTACAATGAGCAGTTCTTC. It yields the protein CASSGDRGSYNEQFF.

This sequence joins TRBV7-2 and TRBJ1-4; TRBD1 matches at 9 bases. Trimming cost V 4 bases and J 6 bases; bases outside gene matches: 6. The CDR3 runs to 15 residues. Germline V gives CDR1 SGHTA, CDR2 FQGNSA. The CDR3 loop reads CASSSGQGVYEKLFF. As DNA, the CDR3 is TGTGCCAGCAGCTCGGGACAGGGAGTATATGAAAAACTGTTTTTT. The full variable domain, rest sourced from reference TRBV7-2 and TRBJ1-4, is GAGVSQSPSNKVTEKGKDVELRCDPISGHTALYWYRQSLGQGLEFLIYFQGNSAPDKSGLPSDRFSAERTGGSVSTLTIQRTQQEDSAVYLCASSSGQGVYEKLFFGSGTQLSVL.

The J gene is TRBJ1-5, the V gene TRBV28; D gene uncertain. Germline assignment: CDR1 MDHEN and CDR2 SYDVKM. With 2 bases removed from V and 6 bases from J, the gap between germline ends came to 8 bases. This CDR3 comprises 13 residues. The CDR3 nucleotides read TGTGCCAGCAGTTTAGGGCCGGTTCAGCCCCAGCATTTT. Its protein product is CASSLGPVQPQHF.

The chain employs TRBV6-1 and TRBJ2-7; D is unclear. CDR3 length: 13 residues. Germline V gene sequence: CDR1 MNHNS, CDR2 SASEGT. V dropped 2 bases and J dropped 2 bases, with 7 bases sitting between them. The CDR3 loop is CASSELGTYEQYF. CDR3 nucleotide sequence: TGTGCCAGCAGTGAATTGGGCACCTACGAGCAGTACTTC.

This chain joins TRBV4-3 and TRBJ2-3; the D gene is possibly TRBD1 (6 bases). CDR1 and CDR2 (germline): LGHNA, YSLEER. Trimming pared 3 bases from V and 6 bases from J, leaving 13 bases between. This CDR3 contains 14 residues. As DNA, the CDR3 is TGCGCCAGCAGCCATAGACAGGTACCTGATACGCAGTATTTT. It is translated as CASSHRQVPDTQYF.

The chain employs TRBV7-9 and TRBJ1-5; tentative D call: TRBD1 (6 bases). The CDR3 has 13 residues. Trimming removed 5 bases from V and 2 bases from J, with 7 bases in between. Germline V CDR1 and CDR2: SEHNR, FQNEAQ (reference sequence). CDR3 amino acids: CASSRQGNQPQHF. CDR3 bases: TGTGCCAGCAGCCGACAGGGCAATCAGCCCCAGCATTTT.

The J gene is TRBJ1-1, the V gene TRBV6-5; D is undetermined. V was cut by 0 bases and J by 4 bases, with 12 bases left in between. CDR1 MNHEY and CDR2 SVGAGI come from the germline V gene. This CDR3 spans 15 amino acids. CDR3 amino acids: CASSYSGSAVTEAFF. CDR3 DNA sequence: TGTGCCAGCAGTTACTCGGGTTCGGCGGTCACTGAAGCTTTCTTT.

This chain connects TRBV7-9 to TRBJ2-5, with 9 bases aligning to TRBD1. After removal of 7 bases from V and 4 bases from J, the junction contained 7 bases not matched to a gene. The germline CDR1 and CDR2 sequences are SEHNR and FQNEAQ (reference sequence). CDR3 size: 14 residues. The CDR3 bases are TGTGCCAGCAACGTCGGACAGGGGTTAGAGACCCAGTACTTC. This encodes CASNVGQGLETQYF.

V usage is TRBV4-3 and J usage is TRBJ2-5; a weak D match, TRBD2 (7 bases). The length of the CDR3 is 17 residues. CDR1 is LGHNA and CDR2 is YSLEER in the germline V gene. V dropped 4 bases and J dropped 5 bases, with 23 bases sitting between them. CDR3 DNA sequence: TGCGCCAGCAGCCCGAGCCCCTTTTCCGGGGGGCGGGAGACCCAGTACTTC. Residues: CASSPSPFSGGRETQYF.

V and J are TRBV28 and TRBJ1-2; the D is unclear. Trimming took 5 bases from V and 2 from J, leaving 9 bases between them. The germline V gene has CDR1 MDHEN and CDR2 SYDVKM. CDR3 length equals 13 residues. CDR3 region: CASSPGLNYGYTF. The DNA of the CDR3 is TGTGCCAGCAGTCCCGGACTAAACTATGGCTACACCTTC.

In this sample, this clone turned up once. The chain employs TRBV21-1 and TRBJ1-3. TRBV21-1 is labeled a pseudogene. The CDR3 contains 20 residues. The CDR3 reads CASSNAPRARRVNSGNTIYF. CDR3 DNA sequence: TGTGCCAGCAGCAACGCCCCGAGGGCCAGGAGGGTAAACTCTGGAAACACCATATATTTT.